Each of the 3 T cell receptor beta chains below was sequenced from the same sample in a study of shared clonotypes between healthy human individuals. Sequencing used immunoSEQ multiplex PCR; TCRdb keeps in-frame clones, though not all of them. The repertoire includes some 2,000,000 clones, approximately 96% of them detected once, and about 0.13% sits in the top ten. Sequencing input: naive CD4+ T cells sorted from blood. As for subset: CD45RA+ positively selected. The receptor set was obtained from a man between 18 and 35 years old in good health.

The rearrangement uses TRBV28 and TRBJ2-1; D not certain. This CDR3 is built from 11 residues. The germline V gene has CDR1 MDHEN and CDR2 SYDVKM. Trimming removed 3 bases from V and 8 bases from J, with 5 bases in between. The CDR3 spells CASSLGYEQFF. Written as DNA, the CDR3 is TGTGCCAGCAGTTTGGGCTATGAGCAGTTCTTC.

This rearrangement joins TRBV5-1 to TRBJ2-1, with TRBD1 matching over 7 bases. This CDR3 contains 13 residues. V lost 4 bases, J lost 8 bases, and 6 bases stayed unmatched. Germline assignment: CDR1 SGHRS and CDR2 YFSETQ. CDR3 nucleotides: TGCGCCAGCAGCCAAAGGCAGGGGGATGAGCAGTTCTTC. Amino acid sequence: CASSQRQGDEQFF.

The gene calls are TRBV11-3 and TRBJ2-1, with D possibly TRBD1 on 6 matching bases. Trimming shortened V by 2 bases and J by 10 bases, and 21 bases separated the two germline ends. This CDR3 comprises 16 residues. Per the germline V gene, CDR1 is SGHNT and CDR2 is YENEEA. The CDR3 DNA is TGTGCCAGCAGCTTATCATGGGGGCAGGCCGCGGGCGAGCAGTTCTTC. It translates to CASSLSWGQAAGEQFF.